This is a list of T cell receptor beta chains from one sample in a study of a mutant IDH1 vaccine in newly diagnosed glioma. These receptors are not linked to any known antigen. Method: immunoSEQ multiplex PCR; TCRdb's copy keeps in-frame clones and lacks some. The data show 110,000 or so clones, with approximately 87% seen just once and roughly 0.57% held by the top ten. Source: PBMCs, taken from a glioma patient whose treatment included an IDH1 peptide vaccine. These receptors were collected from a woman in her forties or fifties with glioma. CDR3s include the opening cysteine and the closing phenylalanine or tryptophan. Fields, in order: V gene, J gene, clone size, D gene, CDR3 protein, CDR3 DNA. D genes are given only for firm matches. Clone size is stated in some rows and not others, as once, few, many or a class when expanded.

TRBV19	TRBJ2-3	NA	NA	CASSILGSADTQYF	TGTGCCAGTAGTATACTCGGGAGTGCAGATACGCAGTATTTT
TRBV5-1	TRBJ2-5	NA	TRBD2	CASSSRTSGETQYF	TGCGCCAGCAGCTCGCGGACTAGCGGGGAGACCCAGTACTTC
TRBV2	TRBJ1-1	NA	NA	CASSELRKAFF	TGTGCCAGCAGTGAACTCCGTAAGGCTTTCTTT
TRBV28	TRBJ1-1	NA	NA	CASRLLGTEAFF	TGTGCCAGCAGGCTCCTGGGGACTGAAGCTTTCTTT
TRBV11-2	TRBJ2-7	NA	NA	CASSLERQSEQYF	TGTGCCAGCAGCTTAGAAAGGCAGAGCGAGCAGTACTTC
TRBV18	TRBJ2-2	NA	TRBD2	CASSPGLAGIRGTGELFF	TGTGCCAGCTCACCCGGACTAGCGGGAATACGAGGCACCGGGGAGCTGTTTTTT
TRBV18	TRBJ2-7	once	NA	CASSPPLTYEQYF	TGTGCCAGCTCACCACCGTTAACCTACGAGCAGTACTTC
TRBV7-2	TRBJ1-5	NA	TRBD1	CASSFPAGTGGNQPQHF	TGTGCCAGCAGCTTTCCCGCGGGGACAGGGGGCAATCAGCCCCAGCATTTT
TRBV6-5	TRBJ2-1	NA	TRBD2	CASSGPGSGYNEQFF	TGTGCCAGTAGCGGGCCGGGGTCCGGTTACAATGAGCAGTTCTTC
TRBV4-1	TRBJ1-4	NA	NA	CASSPQVNEKLFF	TGCGCCAGCAGCCCACAGGTTAATGAAAAACTGTTTTTT
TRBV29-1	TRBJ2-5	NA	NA	CILRETQYF	TGCATCCTACGAGAGACCCAGTACTTC
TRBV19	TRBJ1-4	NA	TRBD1	CASSRQGGEKLFF	TGTGCCAGTAGTAGACAGGGGGGTGAAAAACTGTTTTTT
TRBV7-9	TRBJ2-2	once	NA	CASSLEAVTGELFF	TGTGCCAGCAGCTTAGAGGCAGTGACCGGGGAGCTGTTTTTT
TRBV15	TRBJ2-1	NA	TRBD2	CATSEVTGLSWPNEQFF	TGTGCCACCAGCGAAGTAACGGGACTATCGTGGCCAAATGAGCAGTTCTTC
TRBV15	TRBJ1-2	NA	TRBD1	CATSRDLGDRGGYTF	TGTGCCACCAGCAGAGATCTGGGGGACAGGGGTGGCTACACCTTC
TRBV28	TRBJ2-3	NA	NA	CASSRALHGTDTQYF	TGTGCCAGCAGCCGGGCATTACACGGCACAGATACGCAGTATTTT
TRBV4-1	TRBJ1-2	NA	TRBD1	CASSQDEGTGQFYGYTF	TGCGCCAGCAGCCAAGATGAAGGGACAGGACAGTTCTATGGCTACACCTTC
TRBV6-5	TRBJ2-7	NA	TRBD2	CASNRAGGAYEQYF	TGTGCCAGCAATAGGGCGGGAGGGGCCTACGAGCAGTACTTC
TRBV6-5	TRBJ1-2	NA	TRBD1	CASSYRDRGHYGYTF	TGTGCCAGCAGTTACCGGGACAGGGGGCACTATGGCTACACCTTC
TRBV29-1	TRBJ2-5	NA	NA	CSVEQGMETQYF	TGCAGCGTTGAACAGGGGATGGAGACCCAGTACTTC
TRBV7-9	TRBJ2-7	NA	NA	CASSRSYEQYF	TGTGCCAGCAGCCGCTCCTACGAGCAGTACTTC
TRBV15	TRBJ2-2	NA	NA	CATSKGDQGTGELFF	TGTGCCACCAGCAAAGGGGACCAGGGCACCGGGGAGCTGTTTTTT
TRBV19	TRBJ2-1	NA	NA	CASSISFNEQFF	TGTGCCAGTAGTATCTCATTTAATGAGCAGTTCTTC
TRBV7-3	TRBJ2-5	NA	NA	CASSPQSGETQYF	TGTGCCAGCAGCCCCCAGTCCGGGGAGACCCAGTACTTC
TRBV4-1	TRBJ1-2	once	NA	CASSPIPGRGSQGGYTF	TGCGCCAGCAGCCCTATCCCGGGCAGGGGATCCCAGGGGGGCTACACCTTC
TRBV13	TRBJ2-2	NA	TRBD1	CASSWTGAGELFF	TGTGCCAGCAGCTGGACAGGGGCCGGGGAGCTGTTTTTT
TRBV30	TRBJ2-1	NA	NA	CAWSVRLGAGNEQFF	TGTGCCTGGAGTGTACGGCTGGGGGCTGGCAATGAGCAGTTCTTC
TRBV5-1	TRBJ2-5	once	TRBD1	CASSQGAPGQETQYF	TGCGCCAGCAGCCAGGGGGCGCCCGGACAAGAGACCCAGTACTTC
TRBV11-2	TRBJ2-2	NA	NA	CASSLTRDRRLTGELFF	TGTGCCAGCAGCTTAACCCGGGACCGGCGCCTCACCGGGGAGCTGTTTTTT
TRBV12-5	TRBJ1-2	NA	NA	CASAKTGSGNYGYTF	TGTGCTAGTGCCAAAACAGGGTCGGGTAACTATGGCTACACCTTC
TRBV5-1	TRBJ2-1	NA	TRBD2	CASSPPGLAGVEEQFF	TGCGCCAGCAGCCCCCCGGGACTAGCGGGAGTGGAGGAGCAGTTCTTC
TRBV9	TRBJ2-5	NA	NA	CASSEGTGWETQYF	TGTGCCAGCAGCGAGGGGACGGGGTGGGAGACCCAGTACTTC